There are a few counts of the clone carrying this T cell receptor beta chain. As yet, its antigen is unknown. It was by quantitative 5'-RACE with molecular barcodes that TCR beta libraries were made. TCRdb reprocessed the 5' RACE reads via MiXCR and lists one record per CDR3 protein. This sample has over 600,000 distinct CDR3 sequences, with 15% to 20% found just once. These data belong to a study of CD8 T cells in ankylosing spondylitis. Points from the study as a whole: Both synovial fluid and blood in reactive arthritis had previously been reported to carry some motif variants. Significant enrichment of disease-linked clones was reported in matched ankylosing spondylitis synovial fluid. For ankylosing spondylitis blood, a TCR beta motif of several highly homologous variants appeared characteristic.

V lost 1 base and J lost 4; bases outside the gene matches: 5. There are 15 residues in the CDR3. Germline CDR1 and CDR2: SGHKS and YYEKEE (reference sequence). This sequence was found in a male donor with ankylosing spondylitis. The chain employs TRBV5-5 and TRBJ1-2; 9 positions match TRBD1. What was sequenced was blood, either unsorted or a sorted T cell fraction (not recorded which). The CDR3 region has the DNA TGTGCCAGCAGCTTGCCCGGGACAGGGAGCTATGGCTACACCTTC. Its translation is CASSLPGTGSYGYTF.